What follows are 22 T cell receptor beta chains derived from one specimen sequenced in a study of tissue T cells after allogeneic stem cell transplantation. Sequencing was performed with immunoSEQ multiplex PCR; in TCRdb, only in-frame clones are kept and a portion is missing. The sample shows about 20,000 clones, less than 85% of them seen only once. Source material: spleen. The receptors come from a female BALB/c mouse in good health. For the strain, the MHC haplotype given is H2-d.

A few counts support this clone. Germline and genes here are mouse. The read ends 1 residue shy of where the CDR3 ends; the end is completed using the germline J gene. The chain couples TRBV31 to TRBJ1-1; D remains ambiguous. From germline, CDR1 is GKSSPN and CDR2 SITVG. The germline V and J ends were trimmed by 0 bases and 0 bases, with 11 bases remaining between them. CDR3 length: 15 amino acids. CDR3 DNA, as far as it was read: TGTGCCTGGAGTCTATGGGCTGATGCAAACACAGAAGTCTTC. It is translated as CAWSLWADANTEVF. The whole CDR3 protein reads CAWSLWADANTEVFF.

This clone appeared a few times. Genes and germline are mouse. The DNA ends 1 residue before the CDR3 does, and the rest of the CDR3 is filled in from the germline J gene. The chain recombines TRBV29 with TRBJ2-7; 9 bases fit TRBD1. This CDR3 has 14 residues. Germline lookup yields CDR1 MSHET and CDR2 SYDVDS. V lost 4 bases and J lost 0; bases outside the gene matches: 1. The CDR3 sequence is CASSSGQGSYEQYF. CDR3 bases read: TGTGCTAGCAGTTCGGGACAGGGCTCCTATGAACAGTAC.

In regard to this clone: Gene names denote mouse genes. Partial CDR3 DNA: TGTGCCAGCAGTATAAACTGGGGTGGGGAACAGTAC. Translating gives CASSINWGGEQY. The complete CDR3 protein is CASSINWGGEQYF. The J gene is TRBJ2-7, the V gene TRBV19, with 7 bases matching TRBD2. The read finishes 1 residue shy of the CDR3 end, and the germline J gene is used to complete it. CDR1 is FNHDT and CDR2 is SITEND in the germline V gene (reference sequence). V was clipped by 1 base and J by 7 bases; unmatched bases: 5. The CDR3 contains 13 residues.

A word on this clone: Gene names are the mouse ones. The CDR3 goes on 1 residue after the read ends, and that part is filled in from the germline J gene. This chain connects TRBV29 to TRBJ2-1; 11 bases agree with TRBD2. CDR1 is MSHET and CDR2 is SYDVDS in the germline V gene. CDR3 size: 16 residues. V dropped 7 bases and J dropped 0; count of bases not matched to a gene: 5. The chain's CDR3 is CASTRDWGSNYAEQFF. Incomplete CDR3 DNA: TGTGCTAGCACCCGGGACTGGGGGTCTAACTATGCTGAGCAGTTC.

To note about this clone: The genes and germline here are from mouse. The missing CDR3 end, 1 residue past where the read stops, is filled in from the germline J gene. The chain is built from TRBV13-1 and TRBJ1-1; D gene ambiguous. The CDR3 covers 14 residues. The V gene's germline CDR1 is NSHNY and CDR2 SYGAGN. Trimming stripped 0 bases from V and 0 bases from J, with 6 bases between. The covered CDR3 bases are TGTGCCAGCAGTGATGTTGAAGCAAACACAGAAGTCTTC. Translated, it gives CASSDVEANTEVF. The CDR3 in its entirety is CASSDVEANTEVFF.

About this clone: The genes and germline here are from mouse. The CDR3 end falls 1 residue outside the read, so it is completed with the germline J gene. The J gene is TRBJ2-3, the V gene TRBV20, with 9 bases matching TRBD2. This CDR3 is built from 14 residues. V shed 1 base, J shed 3 bases, and the junction held 2 bases outside the gene matches. CDR1 and CDR2 (germline): GFQATS, STVNSAI. The sequenced part of the CDR3 DNA is TGTGGTGCTAGGGGTTGGGGGGGCGCAGAAACGCTGTAT. Protein sequence: CGARGWGGAETLY. The full CDR3 is CGARGWGGAETLYF.

This clone was seen more than once but under ten times. Gene names are mouse gene names. The CDR3 end lies 1 residue beyond the end of the read and is filled in from the germline J gene. The chain links TRBV31 to TRBJ1-2; D gene ambiguous. CDR3 length: 14 residues. The germline CDR1 and CDR2 sequences are GKSSPN and SITVG. V lost 0 bases and J 3 bases, leaving 11 bases between the germline ends. The sequenced part of the CDR3 DNA is TGTGCCTGGAGTCTAGGAGGGATTGACTCCGACTACACC. This encodes CAWSLGGIDSDYT. The full CDR3 sequence reads CAWSLGGIDSDYTF. Filled out from reference TRBV31 and TRBJ1-2, the complete variable domain reads AQTIHQWPVAEIKAVGSPLSLGCTIKGKSSPNLYWYWQATGGTLQQLFYSITVGQVESVVQLNLSASRPKDDQFILSTEKLLLSHSGFYLCAWSLGGIDSDYTFGSGTRLLVI.

This clone came up a few times. Gene names and germline match the mouse. The DNA ends 1 residue before the CDR3 does, and the rest of the CDR3 is filled in from the germline J gene. The J gene is TRBJ2-7, the V gene TRBV20, with D hard to call. Per germline, CDR1 GFQATS and CDR2 STVNSAI. V lost 3 bases and J 4 bases, leaving 10 bases between the germline ends. The CDR3 has 12 amino acids. The sequenced CDR3 bases are TGTGGTGCTAGCCCAGGCCCGTATGAACAGTAC. It is translated as CGASPGPYEQY. In full, the CDR3 reads CGASPGPYEQYF.

Points on this clone: Gene names are mouse gene names. With the read ending 1 residue before the CDR3 end, the germline J gene is used to fill in that end. The chain combines TRBV31 with TRBJ2-3; the D is unclear. Germline CDR1 GKSSPN, CDR2 SITVG. The V end lost 1 base, the J end lost 4 bases, and 6 bases lay between the germline ends. The CDR3 has 12 amino acids. The DNA read from the CDR3 is TGTGCCTGGAGTCAGGGTACAGAAACGCTGTAT. Its translation is CAWSQGTETLY. The complete CDR3 reads CAWSQGTETLYF.

As regards this clone: The genes and germline here are from mouse. From the germline J gene comes the end of the CDR3, since the read stops 1 residue before it. The chain links TRBV5 to TRBJ2-7; 11 bases map to TRBD2. Germline V gene sequence: CDR1 LGHNA, CDR2 YNLKQL (reference sequence). The CDR3 consists of 15 residues. The V and J ends lost 2 bases and 1 base, in that order; junction bases with no gene match: 1. Partial CDR3 DNA: TGTGCCAGCAGCCAAAGACTGGGGGGGTCCTATGAACAGTAC. It codes for CASSQRLGGSYEQY. The full CDR3 sequence reads CASSQRLGGSYEQYF.

Concerning this clone: Any gene name here is a mouse gene name. Sequencing ends 1 residue short of the CDR3 end; the germline J gene provides the rest. The rearrangement links TRBV13-3 to TRBJ2-7, with TRBD2 matching over 7 bases. The CDR3 contains 13 residues. Unmatched junction bases numbered 0, after V lost 2 bases and J lost 1 base. Looked up from germline, CDR1 is NNHDY and CDR2 is SYVADS. CDR3 sequence reads: CASSDWGSYEQYF. The sequenced part of the CDR3 DNA is TGTGCCAGCAGTGACTGGGGGTCCTATGAACAGTAC.

To note about this clone: Mouse germline and gene names are used. The missing CDR3 end, 1 residue past where the read stops, is filled in from the germline J gene. The chain has TRBV3 and TRBJ2-5; 9 nucleotides align to TRBD2. Trimming at V came to 1 base and at J to 2 bases, leaving 4 bases not matched to a gene. The CDR3 totals 16 residues. Germline assignment: CDR1 SNHLY and CDR2 FYNGKV (reference sequence). CDR3 loop: CASSLVGTGSQDTQYF. CDR3 DNA (partial): TGTGCCAGCAGCTTAGTCGGGACTGGGAGCCAAGACACCCAGTAC.

On this clone itself: Here the gene names and germline are mouse. The CDR3 end lies 1 residue beyond the end of the read and is filled in from the germline J gene. The sample has other DNA sequences that encode this CDR3 too. This sequence joins TRBV13-2 and TRBJ2-1, with 13 nucleotides matching TRBD2. The V segment lost 5 bases and the J segment 7 bases; nucleotides outside the gene matches: 3. The CDR3 contains 14 residues. Germline CDR1 NNHNN, CDR2 SYGAGS (reference sequence). The CDR3 bases that were read are TGTGCCAGCGGGGACTGGGGGGGCGGGGCTGAGCAGTTC. It yields the protein CASGDWGGGAEQF. The entire CDR3 protein reads CASGDWGGGAEQFF.

Remarks on this clone: Genes and germline are mouse. The CDR3 end falls 1 residue outside the read, so it is completed with the germline J gene. V usage is TRBV5 and J usage is TRBJ2-7; TRBD1 matches at 7 bases. The CDR3 loop spans 14 amino acids. The J segment lost 0 bases and the V segment lost 3 bases, leaving 2 bases of the junction unmatched. The V gene's germline CDR1 is LGHNA and CDR2 YNLKQL (reference sequence). The CDR3 DNA, read in part, is TGTGCCAGCAGCCAGACAGGGAGCTCCTATGAACAGTAC. Its protein product is CASSQTGSSYEQY. The whole CDR3 sequence reads CASSQTGSSYEQYF.

In regard to this clone: Mouse germline and gene names are used. The read is 1 residue too short to cover the CDR3 end, so that end is filled in from the germline J gene. The V gene is TRBV13-2, the J gene TRBJ2-1, with D uncertain. The CDR3 has 15 amino acids. Trimming left V 0 bases short and J 1 base short, with 8 bases between. Per germline, CDR1 NNHNN and CDR2 SYGAGS (reference sequence). CDR3 sequence: CASGDAAINYAEQFF. The sequenced CDR3 bases are TGTGCCAGCGGTGATGCGGCCATAAACTATGCTGAGCAGTTC.

A remark on this clone: The genes are named according to mouse. The read ends 1 residue early relative to the CDR3; the germline J gene fills the gap. The chain joins TRBV13-2 to TRBJ1-4; tentative D call: TRBD1 (5 bases). Germline assignment: CDR1 NNHNN and CDR2 SYGAGS (reference sequence). Trimming took 0 bases from V and 11 from J, leaving 8 bases between them. The CDR3 length is 12 residues. Partial CDR3 DNA: TGTGCCAGCGGTGATGCTCGGGACAGATTATTT. Amino acid sequence: CASGDARDRLF. The CDR3, in full, reads CASGDARDRLFF.

This clone has only a few counts. Germline and genes here are mouse. The observed sequence ends 1 residue before the CDR3 terminus, with the missing tail filled in from the germline J gene. The chain employs TRBV13-3 and TRBJ2-7; D unresolved. The length of the CDR3 is 13 residues. V lost 1 base to trimming and J lost 0 bases, with 5 bases between them. Germline V lookup: CDR1 NNHDY, CDR2 SYVADS. The sequenced part of the CDR3 DNA is TGTGCCAGCAGTGATAACAGCTCCTATGAACAGTAC. It codes for CASSDNSSYEQY. The entire CDR3 protein reads CASSDNSSYEQYF.

This clone was seen a few times. The gene names given are mouse names. From the germline J gene comes the end of the CDR3, since the read stops 1 residue before it. The V call is TRBV19, the J call TRBJ1-5; 7 bases align to TRBD1. Germline V gene sequence: CDR1 FNHDT, CDR2 SITEND (reference sequence). This CDR3 contains 14 residues. Trimming cost V 10 bases and J 0 bases; bases outside gene matches: 7. This CDR3 is CAAARGDNNQAPLF. CDR3 DNA, as far as it was read: TGTGCCGCCGCCAGGGGGGATAACAACCAGGCTCCGCTT.

With respect to this clone: Mouse names are used for the genes. The read falls 1 residue short of the CDR3 end, and the missing part is taken from the germline J gene. V is TRBV19 and J is TRBJ1-1; TRBD1 might be the D (6 bases). The V and J ends lost 4 bases and 2 bases respectively, with 9 bases between them. This CDR3 comprises 13 residues. Germline V gives CDR1 FNHDT, CDR2 SITEND (reference sequence). CDR3 in amino acids: CASSPGHNTEVFF. The CDR3 DNA, read in part, is TGTGCCAGCAGTCCGGGACATAACACAGAAGTCTTC. Together with reference TRBV19 and TRBJ1-1, the CDR3 gives the full variable domain: GGIITQTPKFLIGQEGQKLTLKCQQNFNHDTMYWYRQDSGKGLRLIYYSITENDLQKGDLSEGYDASREKKSSFSLTVTSAQKNEMAVFLCASSPGHNTEVFFGKGTRLTVV.

In the case of this clone: Genes here carry mouse names. Sequencing ends 1 residue short of the CDR3 end; the germline J gene provides the rest. This chain joins TRBV31 and TRBJ2-1; TRBD1 matches at 12 bases. In germline, CDR1 is GKSSPN, CDR2 SITVG. This CDR3 region has 15 residues. V trimming: 1 base; J trimming: 6 bases; junction bases outside the gene matches: 4. CDR3 DNA (partial): TGTGCCTGGAGTCCAGGGACAGGGGGCTTTGCTGAGCAGTTC. This encodes CAWSPGTGGFAEQF. The full CDR3 protein reads CAWSPGTGGFAEQFF.

On this clone: Gene names and germline match the mouse. The read ends 1 residue early relative to the CDR3; the germline J gene fills the gap. The chain carries TRBV19 and TRBJ1-1; TRBD1 is a possible D gene (6 bases). The CDR3 sequence is 14 residues long. From germline, CDR1 is FNHDT and CDR2 SITEND (reference sequence). V was clipped by 0 bases and J by 0 bases, with 6 bases between them. The CDR3 bases that were read are TGTGCCAGCAGTATAGGACAGGCAAACACAGAAGTCTTC. Its translation is CASSIGQANTEVF. The full CDR3 is CASSIGQANTEVFF.

This clone was seen a handful of times. These gene names are mouse names. From the germline J gene comes the end of the CDR3, since the read stops 1 residue before it. V usage is TRBV13-2 and J usage is TRBJ2-7, with 10 nucleotides matching TRBD2. In germline, CDR1 is NNHNN, CDR2 SYGAGS (reference sequence). The CDR3 runs 14 residues. Germline trimming cut 2 bases from V and 6 bases from J; bases unmatched to any gene: 5. The CDR3 here is CASGDLGLGFEQYF. The DNA read from the CDR3 is TGTGCCAGCGGTGACCTGGGACTGGGGTTTGAACAGTAC.